This T cell receptor (beta chain) was found in a study of T cells in women clearing cervical HPV infection. Study-wide context: Control women cleared a single incident HPV16 infection within 12 months. Controls gave blood once infection was undetectable; cases at lesion identification.

Average input was roughly 1,200 ng genomic DNA for immunoSEQ TCR beta CDR3 amplification. Assay: immunoSEQ multiplex PCR; the TCRdb copy retains only in-frame clones and omits some. This table lists roughly 45,000 clones. Sequenced material: blood buffy coat. The TCR sequence derives from a woman aged 18-69 years with a cervical HPV16 infection that either progressed to CIN3+ or cleared (not recorded which).

The sequenced part of the CDR3 DNA is TGCAGTGCGATCTCCGTTACTAGCGGGGGCACAGATACG. Amino acids: CSAISVTSGGTDT. In full, the CDR3 is CSAISVTSGGTDTQYF. The rearrangement uses TRBV20-1 and TRBJ2-3; TRBD2 agrees at 10 bases. The CDR3 is cut off 3 residues early in the read; its end comes from the germline J gene. J was trimmed by 1 base and V by 6 bases; bases with no gene match: 10. Germline CDR1 is DFQATT and CDR2 is SNEGSKA (reference sequence). The CDR3 has 16 amino acids.